This T cell receptor (beta chain) was recovered during a study of control samples from healthy donors and cancer patients. TCRdb keeps only in-frame clones here, not all; method: immunoSEQ multiplex PCR. The sample includes about 200,000 clones, about 90% of them seen just once. The V gene end was trimmed by 0 bases and the J gene end by 6 bases; junction bases not matched to a gene: 12. The CDR3 contains 20 residues. CDR1 MRHNA and CDR2 SNTAGT come from the germline V gene. This receptor was obtained from a man younger than 40 in good health. What was sequenced was blood. V is TRBV6-4 and J is TRBJ2-3, with 16 positions matching TRBD2. Here the CDR3 reads CASSDSRGLAGGRHADTQYF. The CDR3, as DNA: TGTGCCAGCAGTGACTCGAGGGGACTAGCGGGGGGGCGTCATGCTGATACGCAGTATTTT.